This entry lists 16 T cell receptor beta chains sequenced from one sample in a study of cytomegalovirus exposure and HLA in healthy donors. Primers included in the PCR were 60 Vbeta and 13 Jbeta primers. TCRdb's table, derived via immunoSEQ multiplex PCR, lists solely in-frame clones and lacks some. The table lists about 300,000 clones, around 86% of them singletons, with roughly 4% in the top ten. The specimen was PBMCs. These receptors were obtained from a man aged 40-49 years in good health and CMV-seropositive.

This chain uses TRBV19 with TRBJ1-2; 10 nucleotides agree with TRBD1. CDR1 is LNHDA and CDR2 is SQIVND in the germline V gene (reference sequence). The CDR3 loop spans 15 amino acids. Trimming took 5 bases from V and 4 from J; bases not matched to a gene: 7. In DNA, the CDR3 is TGTGCCAGTAGTCCGACAGGGGGCTCTGGCTATGGCTACACCTTC. Protein: CASSPTGGSGYGYTF.

The V call is TRBV14, the J call TRBJ1-4; a weak D match, TRBD1 (6 bases). V lost 5 bases, J lost 4 bases, and 11 bases lay in between. The germline CDR1 and CDR2 sequences are SGHDN and FVKESK. This CDR3 has 14 amino acids. The CDR3 spells CASSATGFNEKLFF. Written as DNA, the CDR3 is TGTGCCAGCAGCGCGACAGGCTTTAATGAAAAACTGTTTTTT.

The chain joins TRBV4-1 to TRBJ2-1; tentative D call: TRBD1 (6 bases). This CDR3 spans 15 amino acids. The ends were cut back, 0 bases at V and 8 bases at J, with 14 bases in the middle. Germline V gene lookup returns CDR1 MGHRA and CDR2 YSYEKL. The CDR3 bases are TGCGCCAGCAGCCAAGAGGGACAAGGCGGGTATGAGCAGTTCTTC. Encoded protein: CASSQEGQGGYEQFF.

The V gene is TRBV11-3, the J gene TRBJ2-7; TRBD1 matches at 7 bases. The germline V gene has CDR1 SGHNT and CDR2 YENEEA. The V gene end was trimmed by 0 bases and the J gene end by 2 bases; junction bases not matched to a gene: 7. This CDR3 contains 16 residues. The CDR3 DNA reads TGTGCCAGCAGCTTAGATAAAACAGGGGCTACCTACGAGCAGTACTTC. Amino acid sequence: CASSLDKTGATYEQYF. The whole variable domain, filled in from reference TRBV11-3 and TRBJ2-7, reads EAGVVQSPRYKIIEKKQPVAFWCNPISGHNTLYWYLQNLGQGPELLIRYENEEAVDDSQLPKDRFSAERLKGVDSTLKIQPAELGDSAVYLCASSLDKTGATYEQYFGPGTRLTVT.

The chain carries TRBV27 and TRBJ2-3; 11 bases fit TRBD2. Looked up from germline, CDR1 is MNHEY and CDR2 is SMNVEV (reference sequence). The CDR3 is 21 residues long. The J segment lost 2 bases and the V segment lost 2 bases, leaving 18 bases of the junction unmatched. CDR3 sequence: CASSLAIGSGRDLTNTDTQYF. The CDR3 coding sequence is TGTGCCAGCAGTTTAGCGATCGGTAGCGGGAGGGACCTAACGAACACAGATACGCAGTATTTT.

The V gene is TRBV9, the J gene TRBJ2-2; perhaps TRBD2 as D (7 bases). Per germline, CDR1 SGDLS and CDR2 YYNGEE. The ends were cut back, 1 base at V and 6 bases at J, with 19 bases in the middle. The CDR3 has 17 residues. In nucleotides, the CDR3 is TGTGCCAGCAGCGTATGGGGGGGGGCTGGAATCCCCGGGGAGCTGTTTTTT. This codes for CASSVWGGAGIPGELFF.

The J gene is TRBJ1-2, the V gene TRBV13; 7 bases are shared with TRBD1. The CDR3 runs to 14 residues. From germline, CDR1 is PRHDT and CDR2 FYEKMQ (reference sequence). V lost 2 bases and J lost 6; bases outside the gene matches: 6. The CDR3 sequence: CASSLRGGYNGYTF. In nucleotides, the CDR3 is TGTGCCAGCAGCTTAAGAGGGGGCTATAATGGCTACACCTTC. Supplemented by reference TRBV13 and TRBJ1-2, the full variable domain reads AAGVIQSPRHLIKEKRETATLKCYPIPRHDTVYWYQQGPGQDPQFLISFYEKMQSDKGSIPDRFSAQQFSDYHSELNMSSLELGDSALYFCASSLRGGYNGYTFGSGTRLTVV.

The chain has TRBV19 and TRBJ1-3, with 9 bases identical to TRBD1. The CDR3 covers 15 residues. CDR1 and CDR2 (germline): LNHDA, SQIVND (reference sequence). V was clipped by 6 bases and J by 1 base; unmatched bases: 4. DNA for the CDR3: TGTGCCAGTAGACAGGGGGCTCTATCTGGAAACACCATATATTTT. This sequence encodes CASRQGALSGNTIYF.

This clone was seen repeatedly, ten times or more. This chain connects TRBV5-5 to TRBJ1-1; D might be TRBD1 (5 bases). CDR3 length: 13 amino acids. Trimming took off 2 bases at V and 1 base at J, with 6 bases between the two ends. Per germline, CDR1 SGHKS and CDR2 YYEKEE (reference sequence). The CDR3 reads CASSFDRNTEAFF. As DNA, the CDR3 is TGTGCCAGCAGCTTTGACAGGAACACTGAAGCTTTCTTT. Filled out from reference TRBV5-5 and TRBJ1-1, the complete variable domain reads DAGVTQSPTHLIKTRGQQVTLRCSPISGHKSVSWYQQVLGQGPQFIFQYYEKEERGRGNFPDRFSARQFPNYSSELNVNALLLGDSALYLCASSFDRNTEAFFGQGTRLTVV.

The chain couples TRBV19 to TRBJ1-5; D perhaps matches TRBD1 (5 bases). V dropped 1 base and J dropped 8 bases, with 12 bases sitting between them. The CDR3 is 14 amino acids. Germline V gene data show CDR1 as LNHDA and CDR2 as SQIVND (reference sequence). CDR3 DNA sequence: TGTGCCAGTAGTATAGGTGCAGGGAAAGAGCCCCAGCATTTT. Its translation is CASSIGAGKEPQHF.

The V gene is TRBV9, the J gene TRBJ2-7; 9 bases line up with TRBD2. The CDR3 covers 16 residues. Germline CDR1 SGDLS, CDR2 YYNGEE. Trimming took 0 bases from V and 4 from J; bases not matched to a gene: 8. The CDR3 spells CASSVGGGGDGYEQYF. The CDR3 nucleotides read TGTGCCAGCAGCGTAGGTGGCGGGGGGGATGGATACGAGCAGTACTTC. Full variable domain (outside the CDR3, taken from reference TRBV9 and TRBJ2-7): DSGVTQTPKHLITATGQRVTLRCSPRSGDLSVYWYQQSLDQGLQFLIQYYNGEERAKGNILERFSAQQFPDLHSELNLSSLELGDSALYFCASSVGGGGDGYEQYFGPGTRLTVT.

The rearrangement joins TRBV5-1 to TRBJ1-6; TRBD1 is a possible D gene (5 bases). V gave up 5 bases and J gave up 14 bases, with 20 bases separating them. The V gene's germline CDR1 is SGHRS and CDR2 YFSETQ. The CDR3 length is 14 residues. The CDR3 DNA reads TGCGCCAGCAGGATGGGGCAGGGACTTATGTCCCTCCACTTT. Protein sequence: CASRMGQGLMSLHF.

The J gene is TRBJ1-4, the V gene TRBV7-9; D remains ambiguous. The germline V gene has CDR1 SEHNR and CDR2 FQNEAQ (reference sequence). The CDR3 loop spans 17 amino acids. The germline V and J ends were trimmed by 2 bases and 8 bases, with 21 bases remaining between them. The CDR3 is CASSLPRGWRDGEKLFF. The CDR3 DNA is TGTGCCAGCAGCTTACCCCGGGGTTGGAGGGATGGCGAAAAACTGTTTTTT.

The rearrangement links TRBV7-3 to TRBJ2-1; no firm D call. Between the trimmed V and J ends, which lost 5 bases and 2 bases, there was a span of 7 bases. Germline loops: CDR1 SGHTA, CDR2 FQGTGA. The CDR3 spans 13 residues. CDR3 bases: TGTGCCAGCAGCCAAAAAACCTACAATGAGCAGTTCTTC. This translates into CASSQKTYNEQFF.

This clone was found a few times. The chain employs TRBV5-1 and TRBJ2-7, with D possibly being TRBD2 (5 bases). Trimming took 3 bases from V and 4 from J, leaving 11 bases between them. Germline CDR1 reads SGHRS; CDR2 reads YFSETQ. There are 13 residues in the CDR3. CDR3 in amino acids: CASSSSIGYEQYF. DNA for the CDR3: TGCGCCAGCAGCTCTAGCATCGGATACGAGCAGTACTTC.

This chain joins TRBV6-5 and TRBJ2-3; 9 bases line up with TRBD2. The CDR3 loop spans 15 amino acids. Germline V gene sequence: CDR1 MNHEY, CDR2 SVGAGI. V lost 4 bases, J lost 0 bases, and 2 bases stayed unmatched. The CDR3 region has the DNA TGTGCCAGCAGTTTTAGCGGGAGTAGCACAGATACGCAGTATTTT. It translates to CASSFSGSSTDTQYF.